This paragraph covers one T cell receptor beta chain sequence. What it recognizes is unknown. The sample originates from a study of OX40 agonist ivuxolimab in advanced cancers. Overall study context: Earlier treatment with anti-PD-1, anti-PD-L1 or anti-CTLA-4 was permitted, and 35% to 40% had received some.

At cycle 4 day 1, cycle 7 day 1, and baseline, blood was sampled. Sequencing used immunoSEQ multiplex PCR; TCRdb keeps in-frame clones, though not all of them. The sample lists around 80,000 clones; roughly 94% were seen once. The study, taken as a whole, reports: Expanded clones were, on average, more numerous in CD8+ T cells than in CD4+. Antigen specificity of clonally expanded peripheral T cells was not established.

V lost 3 bases and J lost 12, with 9 bases in between. The germline V gene encodes CDR1 LGHNA and CDR2 YSLEER. The CDR3 is 11 residues long. The sequencing used CD4+ or CD8+ T cells sorted from blood, collected in a trial of the OX40 agonist ivuxolimab. V is TRBV4-3 and J is TRBJ2-1; no firm D call. The clonotype originates from an adult with an advanced solid tumor such as melanoma, head and neck, liver or kidney cancer. This CDR3 reads CASSQGLGQFF. As DNA, the CDR3 is TGCGCCAGCAGCCAGGGCTTAGGGCAGTTCTTC.